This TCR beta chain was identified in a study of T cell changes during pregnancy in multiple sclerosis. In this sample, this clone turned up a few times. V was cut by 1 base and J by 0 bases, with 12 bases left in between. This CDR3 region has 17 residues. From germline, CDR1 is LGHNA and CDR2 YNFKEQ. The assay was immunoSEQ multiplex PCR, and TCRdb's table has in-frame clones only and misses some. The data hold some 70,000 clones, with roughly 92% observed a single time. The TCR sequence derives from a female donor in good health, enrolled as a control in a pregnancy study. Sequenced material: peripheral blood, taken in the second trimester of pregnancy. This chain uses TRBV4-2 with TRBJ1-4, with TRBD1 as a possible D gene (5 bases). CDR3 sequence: CASSQAQGAPTNEKLFF. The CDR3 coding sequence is TGTGCCAGCAGCCAAGCACAAGGGGCCCCAACTAATGAAAAACTGTTTTTT.